This T cell receptor (beta chain) came from a study of T cell responses to AZD1222 COVID-19 vaccine. Findings and caveats of the study: CD4 TCRs associated with vaccination spanned spike, dominating at 160-218 and 743-854. Spike-specific TCR breadth and depth went up after people got two AZD1222 doses.

The ends were cut back, 2 bases at V and 13 bases at J, with 12 bases in the middle. The CDR3 consists of 11 residues. From germline, CDR1 is DFQATT and CDR2 SNEGSKA (reference sequence). Generated by immunoSEQ multiplex PCR, the TCRdb table keeps only in-frame clones and is missing some. The table records about 170,000 clones, roughly 92% of them present only once. Turning to this clone: Its antigen is currently unknown.

This receptor was taken from an adult in good health. Sequencing was performed on peripheral blood, taken on day 0 of AZD1222 vaccination. The gene calls are TRBV20-1 and TRBJ2-1, with D maybe TRBD2 (6 bases). The CDR3 nucleotides are TGCAGTGCTAGACTAGCGTACAGTCAGTTCTTC. It yields the protein CSARLAYSQFF.